This entry features one T cell receptor (beta chain) sequence. This receptor's antigen is unknown. No clone much larger than this one lies a single base away; base qualities are absent. These data originate in a study of cytomegalovirus exposure and HLA in healthy donors (dated 2017 in TCRdb). Describing the broader study: According to an earlier analysis of a few hundred of the donors, 150 million to 200 million T cells yielded approximately 120 million unique TCR beta sequences and approximately 300 Gb of sequence data. Rather than using new phenotypic data, the later analysis identified candidate immune exposures from TCR beta sequences and from how often those sequences occurred across donors. Of the 350 to 400 genotyped donors, over 65% fell in the genetic ancestry cluster associated with self-reported Caucasian donors. Along with the roughly 670-subject first cohort, a separate validation cohort of more than 90 different subjects was used. Typing coverage varied by locus: roughly 620-640 donors for A, B, C, DRB1 and DQB1; approximately 520 for DQA1; some 610 for DPA1; approximately 450 for DPB1. Every repertoire in the discovery cohort had been generated on one and the same sequencing platform. In a later analysis, previously published TCR beta repertoires from several hundred donors were re-analyzed and high-resolution HLA genotyping was added so that TCR occurrence patterns could be studied. The study aimed to test whether cataloging public T cell receptors could reveal signatures of past pathogen exposure. An early release that covered around 590 HLA-typed donors contained approximately 300 gigabases of sequencing data and roughly 84 million unique TCR sequences. Donor age, sex, ethnicity and CMV serostatus were collected together with the repertoire data. Across 300 to 500 genotyped donors of the cohort, an average of roughly 200,000 unique TCR beta nucleotide sequences per donor were sequenced, and roughly 20% of those sequences were non-productive. Roughly 5 DR-DQ haplotypes were treated as single units for association and clustering because of strong linkage in the cohort. In a later genetic analysis, genome-wide SNP genotypes for about 55% of the roughly 670 donors were used, and that subset was treated as a discovery cohort. The T cell repertoires of 550 to 850 subjects were profiled by immunosequencing and related to cytomegalovirus serostatus. Both class I and class II loci were covered by HLA typing, at four-digit resolution. To decide whether each TCR beta V gene segment behaved as functional or pseudogenic, an earlier analysis of some 580 of the donors relied on high-throughput TCR beta sequencing. To predict cytomegalovirus infection status, the study combined high-throughput TCR immunosequencing, statistical association of individual TCRs with disease status, and machine learning.

Library construction relied on the immunoSEQ multiplex PCR assay. The multiplex PCR relied on a mix of 60 forward primers for TCR Vbeta segments and 13 reverse primers for TCR Jbeta segments. The CDR3 region of rearranged TCR beta genes was amplified from genomic DNA with a multiplex PCR assay. The amplified TCR beta libraries were sequenced on the Illumina HiSeq System as 87-base-pair reads. The original methods were these. A later analysis tallied 75 million to 95 million unique TCR beta chains across the 666 repertoires, and about 12 million of those chains were shared by two or more donors. A nearest-neighbor algorithm error-corrected the raw reads and collapsed the reads into unique sequences, merging closely related sequences to remove PCR and sequencing errors. V, D and J gene segments were assigned by aligning CDR3 sequences to IMGT reference sequences. For a sequence to be retained, a match of at least six nucleotides to both a V gene segment and a J gene segment was required. Rearrangements were called productive when the CDR3 lacked stop codons and stayed in frame with V and J; all others were non-productive. CDR3 was defined according to IMGT convention as the region running from the second conserved V-encoded cysteine to the conserved J-encoded phenylalanine. The earlier analysis of a few hundred of the donors excluded any sequence lacking an unambiguous match to a single V gene segment. An earlier analysis of over 450 of the donors classified V segments as functional when productive rearrangements were above 56.7% and as segregating when the standard deviation between donors was above 5%. A statistical classification framework was built for diagnosing cytomegalovirus status from the catalog of TCR beta chain sequences. V and J gene assignment, in a later analysis, came from comparing TCR nucleotide sequences with IMGT/GENE-DB human TR gene sequences. A later analysis assigned CDR3 sequences and most-parsimonious VDJ recombination scenarios with the TCRdist pipeline. In a later analysis, each TCR beta chain was defined by its CDR3 amino acid sequence together with its V-gene family, and reads without a unique V-gene family were excluded. As a way to deal with suspected cross-contamination and a sequencing artifact, a later analysis dropped under 600 nucleotide sequences that were highly shared and had low generation probability. For each public chain, a later analysis derived a clonal expansion index from normalized ranks of inferred template counts within each repertoire. In a later analysis, generation probabilities were computed with a VDJ recombination model fitted to out-of-frame rearrangements, and the resulting probabilities were checked against IGoR. Hypergeometric tests were used in a later analysis to score TCR-TCR, TCR-HLA and TCR-CMV co-occurrence, with a repertoire-size bias correction applied to the TCR pairs. A later analysis estimated false discovery rates by permuting HLA or CMV assignments 20 times. A later analysis grouped co-occurring TCRs with DBSCAN, adding TCRdist sequence similarity when clustering within HLA-allele-positive subsets. For co-occurrence clustering, repertoires with fewer than 30,000 or more than 120,000 public chains were excluded, along with five repertoires with anomalous nucleotide sharing. Entries here come from immuneACCESS through TCRdb and include only in-frame sequences with V and J called. Some clones fail to appear in such tables; in the studies checked, an unresolved V gene covers under half of the shortfall, and the cause of the remainder is unknown. That table gives V, J and clone size, and the DNA gave D and trimming. The sample has around 160,000 clones on record, almost 80% of them singletons. The top ten hold 9.7% of the sample.

Study-level results and caveats: Sequencing depth was assumed to be roughly uniform across donors in the presence/absence analyses, though that assumption may not hold. Roughly 17 rarely observed V segments, including chromosome 9 orphons, were excluded from the earlier analysis of approximately 500 of the donors because counts were too low. An earlier analysis of several hundred of the donors showed that most TCR beta V segments appeared in productive rearrangements either about 87% or about 30% of the time, which broadly matched IMGT annotations. Because some donors lacked HLA typing at each locus, the association tests relied only on the typed subset. Compared with the roughly 720-donor mean, donors in an Asian-associated ancestry cluster had fewer N-insertions in productive TCRs, according to a later genetic analysis. An association between a missense DCLRE1C variant and V-gene and J-gene trimming of TCR beta chains was found in a later genetic analysis and replicated in an independent cohort. The only immune exposure information available for the cohort was CMV serostatus. Assigning TCR associations to individual alleles was difficult when HLA alleles, especially DR and DQ, strongly co-occurred. Several of the top co-occurrence clusters appeared to be linked to parvovirus B19, influenza, CMV and Epstein-Barr virus, according to a later analysis. In a later analysis, TCR association rates were found to vary across HLA loci, with the most associated TCRs seen for DRB1 alleles and the fewest for HLA-C alleles. A later analysis associated about 17,000 TCR beta sequences with specific HLA alleles at a false discovery rate of 0.05. In this cohort, only TCR beta chains were sequenced, and detectable features were limited by the absence of alpha or paired-chain data. A group of highly shared sequence variants was considered likely to be a technical artifact of the sequencing pipeline. In the study, 150 to 200 TCR beta chains were listed as associated with cytomegalovirus. Because the 87-base-pair reads could not distinguish some IMGT-functional V segments, including TRBV6-2 and TRBV6-3, those segments were excluded. In a later analysis, HLA-associated TCR beta chains were found to be more clonally expanded and to have lower generation probabilities than equally common non-associated chains. The authors suggested that the approach could potentially be generalized to other disease states and immunological phenotypes. A few of the identified cytomegalovirus-associated TCR beta chains were confirmed in vitro to be specific for cytomegalovirus antigens. Correlated functional status among segregating V segments might reflect linkage disequilibrium, but an unknown experimental factor could not be ruled out. A further reported finding was that TCR beta sequences accurately predicted the HLA-A and HLA-B alleles for most subjects in the first cohort. The classifier was reported to diagnose cytomegalovirus status with high specificity and sensitivity in both the original and validation cohorts. Most TCR sequences were observed very rarely across donors, whereas some public TCRs were present in many individuals. In a later analysis, most CMV-associated TCR beta chains were found to appear HLA-restricted, with HLA associations seemingly driven largely by CMV exposure.

The cohort comprised fewer than 700 healthy bone marrow donors. Cohort members were all nominally healthy when sampled, although unrecorded immune exposures were likely present. The donor was CMV seropositive and belonged to the group of a few hundred seropositive cohort members. A peripheral blood sample was collected from each donor, and TCR beta sequencing was performed on peripheral blood mononuclear cells. Genomic DNA extraction from the blood cell samples was performed with the Qiagen DNeasy Blood Extraction Kit. From a lookup of the germline V gene, CDR1 and CDR2 are MNHEY and SVGAGI. The CDR3, cysteine through phenylalanine, is 15 amino acids long. Only CDR3 DNA is held: 45 bases, read in frame from base 1. The V end gives up 5 bases and the J end 8 bases, leaving 8 bases in the junction not matched to a gene.

The chain links TRBV6-5 with TRBJ2-1; 11 central nucleotides agree with TRBD1. This TCR came from a man aged 18-30 years in good health and CMV-seropositive. Specimen: PBMCs. The DNA reads TGTGCCAGCAGTCCCGAGGGACAGGGGGTCCATGAGCAGTTCTTC. This encodes CASSPEGQGVHEQFF.